This T cell receptor beta chain was found in a study of cytomegalovirus exposure and HLA in healthy donors. Whole-study findings and limits: In a later analysis, at a false discovery rate of 0.05, 16,951 TCR beta sequences were associated with HLA alleles. There were reportedly fewer N-insertions in an Asian-associated ancestry cluster than the approximately 700-donor mean, in a later analysis.

A remark on this clone: Antigen: not known.

60 Vbeta and 13 Jbeta primers were used in PCR. The protocol was immunoSEQ multiplex PCR, while the TCRdb copy is restricted to in-frame clones and leaves out a portion. The sample includes 100,000 to 150,000 clones, 80% to 85% of them seen just once. Per the germline V gene, CDR1 is SEHNR and CDR2 is FQNEAQ (reference sequence). The CDR3 totals 12 residues. J was trimmed by 7 bases and V by 8 bases; bases with no gene match: 8. This clonotype was sampled from a man aged 18 to 29 in good health and CMV-seronegative. The sequencing input was PBMCs. This chain uses TRBV7-9 with TRBJ2-7; TRBD2 agrees at 7 bases. The CDR3 spells CASLGGDGEQYF. CDR3 sequence (DNA): TGTGCCAGCTTGGGGGGGGATGGGGAGCAGTACTTC.